These 13 T cell receptor beta chains share one sample of origin, sequenced in a study of control samples from healthy donors and cancer patients. TCRdb's copy holds only in-frame clones and misses some; the assay was immunoSEQ multiplex PCR. The sample lists 120,000 or so clones; about 87% were seen once. The specimen sequenced was blood. These receptors all come from a man in his 60s in good health.

CDR3 in DNA: TGTGCCAGCAGCCAAGATCTGGGGGCGACGGTCTATGGCTACACCTTC. Its translation is CASSQDLGATVYGYTF. The gene calls are TRBV4-2 and TRBJ1-2, with a possible D match to TRBD1 (6 bases). V shed 0 bases and J shed 4 bases, with 15 bases lying between them. CDR1 is LGHNA, CDR2 YNFKEQ, per germline. The CDR3 runs 16 residues.

The chain joins TRBV7-2 to TRBJ2-6; the D gene could be TRBD1 or TRBD2 (5 bases each). V dropped 6 bases and J dropped 0 bases, with 15 bases sitting between them. Per germline, CDR1 SGHTA and CDR2 FQGNSA. The CDR3 spans 17 residues. Written as DNA, the CDR3 is TGTGCCAGCAGATCGTCGGGACGGAGCTCTGGGGCCAACGTCCTGACTTTC. Translation: CASRSSGRSSGANVLTF.

The V gene is TRBV6-1, the J gene TRBJ1-6; D unresolved. Germline CDR1 and CDR2: MNHNS and SASEGT. Between the trimmed V and J ends, which lost 1 base and 9 bases, there was a span of 10 bases. CDR3 size: 14 residues. In DNA, the CDR3 is TGTGCCAGCAGTGAAGTAAGGGAAACTTCACCCCTCCACTTT. Amino acids: CASSEVRETSPLHF.

The gene calls are TRBV3-1 (or the pseudogene TRBV3-2) and TRBJ2-4; the D is unclear. V was pared by 0 bases and J by 0 bases, with 9 bases between. The CDR3 sequence is 16 residues long. The V gene's germline CDR1 is LGHDT and CDR2 YNNKEL (reference sequence). CDR3 nucleotides: TGTGCCAGCAGCCAAGAGGGAAACCTAGCCAAAAACATTCAGTACTTC. This sequence encodes CASSQEGNLAKNIQYF.

This chain connects TRBV28 to TRBJ1-1; D call uncertain. CDR1 is MDHEN, CDR2 SYDVKM, per germline. The CDR3 totals 14 residues. Trimming shortened V by 4 bases and J by 1 base, and 10 bases separated the two germline ends. CDR3 bases: TGTGCCAGCAGTTCCGTCGACGGGAACACTGAAGCTTTCTTT. Its translation is CASSSVDGNTEAFF.

This clone turned up a few times. The V and J genes are TRBV7-2 and TRBJ1-5; D is unresolved. Trimming stripped 1 base from V and 4 bases from J, with 5 bases between. Germline CDR1 reads SGHTA; CDR2 reads FQGNSA. This CDR3 contains 13 residues. CDR3 nucleotide sequence: TGTGCCAGCAGCTTAGGCCAAAATCAGCCCCAGCATTTT. This gives the protein CASSLGQNQPQHF.

The chain combines TRBV29-1 with TRBJ1-4; D gene ambiguous. The CDR3 extends over 12 amino acids. The germline CDR1 and CDR2 sequences are SQVTM and ANQGSEA. V was trimmed by 3 bases and J by 4 bases, leaving 6 bases between them. The CDR3 is CSVDLGNEKLFF. The CDR3 DNA reads TGCAGCGTTGATTTGGGTAATGAAAAACTGTTTTTT.

This sequence joins TRBV3-1 (or the pseudogene TRBV3-2) and TRBJ1-6; possible D gene TRBD1, 6 bases. V gave up 4 bases and J gave up 9 bases, with 10 bases separating them. Germline CDR1 reads LGHDT; CDR2 reads YNNKEL (reference sequence). The CDR3 loop spans 13 amino acids. The CDR3 spells CASSRWTASPLHF. CDR3 bases: TGTGCCAGCAGCCGGTGGACAGCTTCACCCCTCCACTTT.

The chain joins TRBV28 to TRBJ2-5; perhaps TRBD2 as D (6 bases). CDR3 length: 15 residues. Per germline, CDR1 MDHEN and CDR2 SYDVKM. V was cut by 0 bases and J by 5 bases, with 13 bases left in between. The CDR3 nucleotides read TGTGCCAGCAGTTTATGGGGAGGAGGGTCGGAGACCCAGTACTTC. This translates into CASSLWGGGSETQYF.

This clone appeared a few times. V is TRBV5-4 and J is TRBJ1-1; D gene unclear. There are 14 residues in the CDR3. The germline V and J ends were trimmed by 3 bases and 1 base, with 10 bases remaining between them. Looked up from germline, CDR1 is SGHNT and CDR2 is YYREEE (reference sequence). The CDR3 protein is CASSSFSGNTEAFF. CDR3 coding DNA: TGTGCCAGCAGCTCCTTTAGCGGGAACACTGAAGCTTTCTTT.

The rearrangement links TRBV9 to TRBJ1-2; tentatively, D is TRBD1 (5 bases). Trimming took off 4 bases at V and 5 bases at J, with 15 bases between the two ends. Per the germline V gene, CDR1 is SGDLS and CDR2 is YYNGEE. This CDR3 contains 14 residues. This CDR3 is CASSPGTGSYGYTF. CDR3 bases: TGTGCCAGCAGCCCCGGGACCGGGAGTTATGGCTACACCTTC.

The chain couples TRBV5-1 to TRBJ2-1; TRBD1 is a possible D gene (6 bases). Germline V gene lookup returns CDR1 SGHRS and CDR2 YFSETQ. V dropped 6 bases and J dropped 1 base, with 11 bases sitting between them. The CDR3 has 14 amino acids. The CDR3 nucleotides are TGCGCCAGCACCCAGGGACAATCCTACAATGAGCAGTTCTTC. Translating gives CASTQGQSYNEQFF.

The rearrangement joins TRBV11-2 to TRBJ2-3, with D perhaps TRBD2 (5 bases). The CDR3 is 15 amino acids. V lost 2 bases to trimming and J lost 7 bases, with 16 bases between them. Germline V gene data show CDR1 as SGHAT and CDR2 as FQNNGV. CDR3 DNA sequence: TGTGCCAGCAGCTTAAGGACTCTTCAAGCAAATACGCAGTATTTT. Translation gives CASSLRTLQANTQYF.